This TCR beta chain emerged from a study of control samples from healthy donors and cancer patients. The CDR3 covers 18 residues. The V gene's germline CDR1 is SGHVT and CDR2 SQSDAQ. Deletions cut 5 bases from V and 0 bases from J, with 20 bases between. This clone was counted between two and nine times. Data came from immunoSEQ multiplex PCR; TCRdb stores just in-frame clones and leaves some out. The data hold roughly 450,000 clones, with roughly 90% observed a single time. The sequenced sample was PBMCs. This chain connects TRBV7-4 to TRBJ2-1; perhaps TRBD1 as D (6 bases). This receptor was obtained from a middle-aged man with head and neck cancer. CDR3 sequence: CASSRRPLDRTSYNEQFF. CDR3 bases: TGTGCCAGCAGCCGTCGCCCCCTCGACAGGACCTCCTACAATGAGCAGTTCTTC.